At least ten counts were recorded for the clone carrying this TCR beta chain. Antigen: not known. TCRdb used MiXCR to reprocess the reads, holding one entry per CDR3 protein. The profile shows over 300,000 distinct CDR3 sequences, more than 8% of them singletons. The data were obtained in a study of T cell repertoires in cytomegalovirus infection. General study findings and limits: CMV-specific TCR beta clonotypes restricted by HLA-C were the ones dominating the ex vivo response. Cumulative frequency of public TCR beta families picked out carriers of CMV plus the relevant HLA.

The source is a human donor in good health (CMV status not recorded). Some clones in this sample may be carry-over from other donors' samples. Sequencing was performed on PBMCs.

Here the CDR3 reads CASSENSGRAGMDIQYF. In DNA form, the CDR3 reads TGTGCCAGCAGTGAAAACAGCGGGAGGGCCGGTATGGACATTCAGTACTTC. This chain connects TRBV6-1 to TRBJ2-4; 10 bases map to TRBD2. The CDR3 is 17 amino acids. Germline CDR1 is MNHNS and CDR2 is SASEGT. J was trimmed by 8 bases and V by 2 bases; bases with no gene match: 12.